These 32 T cell receptor beta chains share one sample of origin, sequenced in a study of blood T cell repertoires in COVID-19. Data came from immunoSEQ multiplex PCR; TCRdb stores just in-frame clones and leaves some out. The table shows about 360,000 clones, with 88% occurring only once. Sequencing was carried out using PBMCs or T cells enriched from blood (not recorded which). The source is a woman aged 40 to 55 with acute COVID-19.

This clone has only one observation. V and J are TRBV2 and TRBJ1-6; 7 nucleotides line up with TRBD1. Trimming cost V 11 bases and J 7 bases; bases outside gene matches: 14. Per the germline V gene, CDR1 is SNHLY and CDR2 is FYNNEI. The CDR3 extends over 15 amino acids. CDR3 sequence: CAGSTQGVGNSPLHF. Here the CDR3 DNA reads TGTGCCGGATCTACTCAGGGGGTGGGGAATTCACCCCTCCACTTT.

The V call is TRBV12-3 or TRBV12-4, the J call TRBJ1-3; D remains ambiguous. V dropped 1 base and J dropped 3 bases, with 4 bases sitting between them. The CDR3 contains 13 residues. The CDR3 spells CASSLDIGNTIYF. The CDR3 nucleotides read TGTGCCAGCAGTTTAGATATTGGAAACACCATATATTTT.

The rearrangement joins TRBV3-1 (or the pseudogene TRBV3-2) to TRBJ2-7; possibly TRBD2 for D (6 bases). V lost 4 bases to trimming and J lost 2 bases, with 12 bases between them. The CDR3 totals 14 residues. Germline CDR1 reads LGHDT; CDR2 reads YNNKEL (reference sequence). The CDR3 coding sequence is TGTGCCAGCAGCCTGGGCGGGACCACCTACGAGCAGTACTTC. It codes for CASSLGGTTYEQYF.

V gene TRBV20-1 combines with J gene TRBJ2-7; D remains unclear. The CDR3 length is 11 residues. The V and J ends lost 7 bases and 0 bases respectively, with 7 bases between them. Germline V gives CDR1 DFQATT, CDR2 SNEGSKA (reference sequence). The CDR3 bases are TGCAGTGTTGCGGACTCCTACGAGCAGTACTTC. Encoded protein: CSVADSYEQYF.

This clone was detected only a few times. The chain has TRBV18 and TRBJ1-1; no firm D call. This CDR3 is built from 13 residues. V gave up 0 bases and J gave up 3 bases, with 5 bases separating them. CDR1 and CDR2 from the germline V gene are KGHSH and LQKENI. CDR3 in amino acids: CASSPPADTEAFF. The CDR3 nucleotides read TGTGCCAGCTCACCACCCGCGGACACTGAAGCTTTCTTT.

The rearrangement joins TRBV7-9 to TRBJ1-3, with a possible D match to TRBD1 (5 bases). The CDR3 runs 15 residues. The V and J ends lost 6 bases and 2 bases respectively, with 14 bases between them. CDR1 and CDR2 (germline): SEHNR, FQNEAQ (reference sequence). The CDR3 region has the DNA TGTGCCAGCAGTCGCGACAGTTCCCCTGGAAACACCATATATTTT. This codes for CASSRDSSPGNTIYF.

J is TRBJ2-5 and V is TRBV19, with D unclear. This CDR3 spans 13 amino acids. V shed 3 bases and J shed 2 bases, with 7 bases lying between them. Germline V gene sequence: CDR1 LNHDA, CDR2 SQIVND (reference sequence). The CDR3 DNA reads as TGTGCCAGTAGTATGAGGCCACAAGAGACCCAGTACTTC. Amino acids: CASSMRPQETQYF.

This chain connects TRBV6-1 to TRBJ2-7, with 10 nucleotides matching TRBD1. Germline CDR1 and CDR2: MNHNS and SASEGT. J lost 7 bases, V lost 3 bases, and 15 bases had no gene match. The CDR3 contains 17 residues. In DNA form, the CDR3 reads TGTGCCAGCAGTGACCCACACGGACAGGGGGTGCCCGGGGAGCAGTACTTC. It codes for CASSDPHGQGVPGEQYF.

V usage is TRBV5-1 and J usage is TRBJ2-1, with TRBD1 as a possible D gene (5 bases). The CDR3 is 15 residues long. Trimming took off 0 bases at V and 4 bases at J, with 11 bases between the two ends. Germline CDR1 and CDR2: SGHRS and YFSETQ. CDR3 coding DNA: TGCGCCAGCAGCTTGGCCGATCAGGGTTACAATGAGCAGTTCTTC. It encodes CASSLADQGYNEQFF. The full variable domain, its missing parts supplied by reference TRBV5-1 and TRBJ2-1, is KAGVTQTPRYLIKTRGQQVTLSCSPISGHRSVSWYQQTPGQGLQFLFEYFSETQRNKGNFPGRFSGRQFSNSRSEMNVSTLELGDSALYLCASSLADQGYNEQFFGPGTRLTVL.

The genes are TRBV19 and TRBJ1-1, with 8 nucleotides matching TRBD1. Trimming removed 5 bases from V and 1 base from J; junction bases left unmatched: 6. Germline loops: CDR1 LNHDA, CDR2 SQIVND (reference sequence). The CDR3 totals 15 residues. The CDR3 here is CASSPAGGRNTEAFF. The CDR3 nucleotides are TGTGCCAGTAGTCCCGCAGGGGGCCGGAACACTGAAGCTTTCTTT.

J is TRBJ1-6 and V is TRBV5-1, with no clear D. Trimming left V 0 bases short and J 0 bases short, with 10 bases between. The CDR3 totals 17 residues. Germline V lookup: CDR1 SGHRS, CDR2 YFSETQ. The CDR3, as DNA: TGCGCCAGCAGCTTGGCCTTGTCTGTCTCCTATAATTCACCCCTCCACTTT. Translated, it gives CASSLALSVSYNSPLHF.

The rearrangement joins TRBV5-1 to TRBJ1-4; 9 nucleotides agree with TRBD1. CDR1 is SGHRS, CDR2 YFSETQ, per germline. The CDR3 has 15 residues. The V and J ends lost 3 bases and 8 bases, in that order; junction bases with no gene match: 8. CDR3 sequence: CASSSRTGVREKLFF. CDR3 coding DNA: TGCGCCAGCAGCTCCCGGACAGGGGTTAGGGAAAAACTGTTTTTT.

The DNA for the CDR3 is TGTGCCAGCAGCCTTCTAGCGGGGGGCACAGATACGCAGTATTTT. Translation gives CASSLLAGGTDTQYF. This chain links TRBV3-1 (or the pseudogene TRBV3-2) with TRBJ2-3, with 10 bases matching TRBD2. Per the germline V gene, CDR1 is LGHDT and CDR2 is YNNKEL (reference sequence). This CDR3 is built from 15 residues. V lost 4 bases, J lost 1 base, and 2 bases stayed unmatched.

The CDR3 DNA reads as TGTGCCAGCAGTGGCCGGGACAGGGGCCCCTATGGCTACACCTTC. Translation: CASSGRDRGPYGYTF. This rearrangement joins TRBV2 to TRBJ1-2, with 10 nucleotides matching TRBD1. Germline trimming cut 4 bases from V and 4 bases from J; bases unmatched to any gene: 6. From germline, CDR1 is SNHLY and CDR2 FYNNEI. The CDR3 extends over 15 amino acids. Full variable domain (missing parts from reference TRBV2 and TRBJ1-2): EPEVTQTPSHQVTQMGQEVILRCVPISNHLYFYWYRQILGQKVEFLVSFYNNEISEKSEIFDDQFSVERPDGSNFTLKIRSTKLEDSAMYFCASSGRDRGPYGYTFGSGTRLTVV.

This clone was seen a few times. This rearrangement joins TRBV9 to TRBJ1-1; 7 bases align to TRBD1. J lost 5 bases, V lost 0 bases, and 4 bases had no gene match. In germline, CDR1 is SGDLS, CDR2 YYNGEE. The CDR3 totals 14 residues. The CDR3 sequence: CASSVAPGGTEAFF. The CDR3 DNA sequence: TGTGCCAGCAGCGTAGCCCCAGGGGGAACTGAAGCTTTCTTT.

CDR3 amino acids: CASSQVWTVGATIYF. The CDR3 bases are TGCGCCAGCAGCCAAGTCTGGACAGTAGGTGCCACCATATATTTT. The chain is built from TRBV4-1 and TRBJ1-3, with D maybe TRBD1 (6 bases). The germline V and J ends were trimmed by 1 base and 9 bases, with 16 bases remaining between them. Germline lookup yields CDR1 MGHRA and CDR2 YSYEKL. This CDR3 region has 15 residues.

The chain is built from TRBV5-5 and TRBJ1-4, with 9 bases that match TRBD1. Germline-derived CDR1 and CDR2 are SGHKS and YYEKEE (reference sequence). CDR3 size: 14 residues. With V trimmed by 4 bases and J by 8 bases, 6 bases remained unmatched. As DNA, the CDR3 is TGTGCCAGCAGCCTCAGACAGGGGGTAGAAAAACTGTTTTTT. The encoded protein is CASSLRQGVEKLFF. Together with reference TRBV5-5 and TRBJ1-4, the CDR3 gives the full variable domain: DAGVTQSPTHLIKTRGQQVTLRCSPISGHKSVSWYQQVLGQGPQFIFQYYEKEERGRGNFPDRFSARQFPNYSSELNVNALLLGDSALYLCASSLRQGVEKLFFGSGTQLSVL.

J is TRBJ1-4 and V is TRBV19, with 7 bases aligning to TRBD1. With V trimmed by 5 bases and J by 3 bases, 9 bases remained unmatched. Germline lookup yields CDR1 LNHDA and CDR2 SQIVND (reference sequence). The CDR3 runs 16 residues. Here the CDR3 DNA reads TGTGCCAGTAGTGTCTTCCGGACAGGAGCTAATGAAAAACTGTTTTTT. This translates into CASSVFRTGANEKLFF. Variable domain in full (rest from reference TRBV19 and TRBJ1-4): DGGITQSPKYLFRKEGQNVTLSCEQNLNHDAMYWYRQDPGQGLRLIYYSQIVNDFQKGDIAEGYSVSREKKESFPLTVTSAQKNPTAFYLCASSVFRTGANEKLFFGSGTQLSVL.

This clone has more than one count but fewer than ten. The chain uses TRBV20-1 and TRBJ1-2; D is uncertain. Germline V gene lookup returns CDR1 DFQATT and CDR2 SNEGSKA (reference sequence). The V end was cut by 3 bases, the J end by 8 bases, with 7 bases between. The CDR3 has 10 residues. CDR3 protein: CSARFRGYTF. Here the CDR3 DNA reads TGCAGTGCTAGGTTTAGAGGCTACACCTTC.

The V and J genes are TRBV18 and TRBJ1-4; D is perhaps TRBD1 (5 bases). Germline V gene lookup returns CDR1 KGHSH and CDR2 LQKENI. This CDR3 has 12 amino acids. Trimming left V 3 bases short and J 10 bases short, with 9 bases between. CDR3 sequence reads: CASSPVRGKLFF. The CDR3 DNA reads as TGTGCCAGCTCACCTGTAAGGGGAAAACTGTTTTTT.

The genes are TRBV19 and TRBJ2-5; 7 bases are a match to TRBD1. The germline V gene encodes CDR1 LNHDA and CDR2 SQIVND (reference sequence). This CDR3 region has 13 residues. V lost 5 bases and J lost 5; bases outside the gene matches: 5. The CDR3 protein is CASSEDRDETQYF. The CDR3 DNA sequence: TGTGCCAGTAGTGAAGACAGGGATGAGACCCAGTACTTC.

V is TRBV2 and J is TRBJ2-3, with D tentatively TRBD1 (6 bases). Trimming stripped 4 bases from V and 6 bases from J, with 11 bases between. Germline V gene sequence: CDR1 SNHLY, CDR2 FYNNEI. The CDR3 runs to 13 residues. CDR3 DNA sequence: TGTGCCAGCAGTGTGGGGGCGTCGGATACGCAGTATTTT. Its protein product is CASSVGASDTQYF.

The chain carries TRBV6-5 and TRBJ2-2, with a possible D match to TRBD2 (5 bases). Germline assignment: CDR1 MNHEY and CDR2 SVGAGI. This CDR3 comprises 14 residues. V was cut by 7 bases and J by 2 bases, with 11 bases left in between. The CDR3 region is CASTLGANTGELFF. In DNA form, the CDR3 reads TGTGCCAGCACCCTGGGAGCTAACACCGGGGAGCTGTTTTTT.

This chain connects TRBV25-1 to TRBJ1-6, with TRBD1 matching 7 bases. J gave up 5 bases and V 5 bases, and 6 bases lay outside the gene matches. The CDR3 has 15 residues. Germline-derived CDR1 and CDR2 are MGHDK and SYGVNS. The CDR3 reads CASSINRGDNSPLHF. For the CDR3, the DNA is TGTGCCAGCAGTATAAACAGGGGAGATAATTCACCCCTCCACTTT.

The chain links TRBV19 to TRBJ1-5; a possible D gene is TRBD1 (5 bases). Trimming left V 3 bases short and J 8 bases short, with 11 bases between. Germline values: CDR1 LNHDA, CDR2 SQIVND (reference sequence). This CDR3 is 13 amino acids long. CDR3 protein: CASSIQGMKPQHF. The CDR3 nucleotides read TGTGCCAGTAGTATTCAGGGCATGAAGCCCCAGCATTTT.

V gene TRBV7-9 combines with J gene TRBJ1-2; TRBD1 agrees at 7 bases. CDR1 SEHNR and CDR2 FQNEAQ come from the germline V gene (reference sequence). J was trimmed by 0 bases and V by 1 base; bases with no gene match: 2. CDR3 length equals 15 residues. The DNA of the CDR3 is TGTGCCAGCAGCTTAGAGAGGGGGCCTAACTATGGCTACACCTTC. It yields the protein CASSLERGPNYGYTF. The full variable domain, with the rest looked up from reference TRBV7-9 and TRBJ1-2, is DTGVSQNPRHKITKRGQNVTFRCDPISEHNRLYWYRQTLGQGPEFLTYFQNEAQLEKSRLLSDRFSAERPKGSFSTLEIQRTEQGDSAMYLCASSLERGPNYGYTFGSGTRLTVV.

The chain is built from TRBV27 and TRBJ2-7; TRBD1 is a possible D gene (8 bases). Germline loops: CDR1 MNHEY, CDR2 SMNVEV (reference sequence). The CDR3 length is 14 residues. V dropped 3 bases and J dropped 5 bases, with 14 bases sitting between them. The CDR3 sequence is CASSLGGTGHEQYF. The DNA for the CDR3 is TGTGCCAGCAGTTTGGGGGGGACAGGCCACGAGCAGTACTTC.

The chain combines TRBV19 with TRBJ1-3; D call uncertain. Germline CDR1 reads LNHDA; CDR2 reads SQIVND (reference sequence). This CDR3 comprises 16 residues. Trimming shortened V by 3 bases and J by 1 base, and 13 bases separated the two germline ends. The CDR3 loop reads CASSISVSFSGNTIYF. Written as DNA, the CDR3 is TGTGCCAGTAGTATTAGCGTCAGTTTTTCTGGAAACACCATATATTTT.

V gene TRBV27 combines with J gene TRBJ2-1; TRBD2 is a possible D gene (5 bases). Germline V CDR1 and CDR2: MNHEY, SMNVEV (reference sequence). The CDR3 has 13 amino acids. The V end lost 1 base, the J end lost 7 bases, and 8 bases lay between the germline ends. The CDR3 loop reads CASSLFRGNEQFF. The CDR3 DNA reads as TGTGCCAGCAGTTTATTTCGGGGTAATGAGCAGTTCTTC.

The chain is built from TRBV5-1 and TRBJ1-1, with TRBD1 matching 8 bases. V lost 4 bases to trimming and J lost 0 bases; unmatched junction nucleotides: 8. Germline CDR1 is SGHRS and CDR2 is YFSETQ. This CDR3 comprises 16 residues. The CDR3 nucleotides read TGCGCCAGCAGCCCCTACATGGACAGGGTGAACACTGAAGCTTTCTTT. Its translation: CASSPYMDRVNTEAFF. The full variable domain, in which reference TRBV5-1 and TRBJ1-1 provide the parts outside the CDR3, is KAGVTQTPRYLIKTRGQQVTLSCSPISGHRSVSWYQQTPGQGLQFLFEYFSETQRNKGNFPGRFSGRQFSNSRSEMNVSTLELGDSALYLCASSPYMDRVNTEAFFGQGTRLTVV.

This clone came up once. This chain uses TRBV5-1 with TRBJ1-4; 8 bases map to TRBD1. This CDR3 region has 14 residues. V was pared by 4 bases and J by 5 bases, with 4 bases of the junction left unmatched. Germline V CDR1 and CDR2: SGHRS, YFSETQ. The CDR3 reads CASSHNRGNEKLFF. For the CDR3, the DNA is TGCGCCAGCAGCCACAACAGGGGGAATGAAAAACTGTTTTTT.

V and J are TRBV19 and TRBJ1-5; the match to TRBD1 covers 7 bases. The CDR3 consists of 16 residues. Germline assignment: CDR1 LNHDA and CDR2 SQIVND (reference sequence). With V trimmed by 6 bases and J by 4 bases, 12 bases remained unmatched. CDR3 bases: TGTGCCAGTAGAAGGGGGCCAAGTGTTTCGAATCAGCCCCAGCATTTT. Its translation is CASRRGPSVSNQPQHF.